These 16 T cell receptor beta chains were sequenced from one sample in a study of blood T cell repertoires in COVID-19. TCRdb's copy holds only in-frame clones and misses some; the assay was immunoSEQ multiplex PCR. The sample lists approximately 99,000 clones, over 75% seen once, with approximately 4% in the top ten. Sequencing used peripheral blood. The receptor source for this set is a woman aged 70-85 years with acute or convalescent COVID-19.

A few counts support this clone. The V gene is TRBV9, the J gene TRBJ2-7; possibly TRBD1 for D (6 bases). The CDR3 loop spans 16 amino acids. CDR1 is SGDLS and CDR2 is YYNGEE in the germline V gene. Trimming stripped 3 bases from V and 2 bases from J, with 18 bases between. CDR3 loop: CASSAGPGTPAYEQYF. CDR3 bases: TGTGCCAGCAGCGCGGGCCCGGGGACACCCGCCTACGAGCAGTACTTC.

This clone was picked up a small number of times. The chain recombines TRBV11-2 with TRBJ1-3; D remains unclear. The length of the CDR3 is 12 residues. Germline CDR1 and CDR2: SGHAT and FQNNGV. The V and J ends lost 2 bases and 4 bases respectively, with 3 bases between them. The DNA of the CDR3 is TGTGCCAGCAGCTTACGGGGAAACACCATATATTTT. Amino acids: CASSLRGNTIYF.

The chain combines TRBV5-6 with TRBJ2-3; 9 bases agree with TRBD1. CDR3 length: 15 amino acids. Germline assignment: CDR1 SGHDT and CDR2 YYEEEE. V lost 2 bases to trimming and J lost 2 bases; unmatched junction nucleotides: 3. The CDR3 here is CASSFGTGYTDTQYF. The CDR3 DNA is TGTGCCAGCAGCTTTGGGACAGGGTACACAGATACGCAGTATTTT. The full variable domain, rest sourced from reference TRBV5-6 and TRBJ2-3, is DAGVTQSPTHLIKTRGQQVTLRCSPKSGHDTVSWYQQALGQGPQFIFQYYEEEERQRGNFPDRFSGHQFPNYSSELNVNALLLGDSALYLCASSFGTGYTDTQYFGPGTRLTVL.

CDR3 sequence: CSVEDKTSGGAKSTDTQYF. CDR3 nucleotides: TGCAGCGTTGAAGATAAGACTAGCGGGGGGGCGAAGAGCACAGATACGCAGTATTTT. This sequence joins TRBV29-1 and TRBJ2-3; 14 bases agree with TRBD2. Germline V CDR1 and CDR2: SQVTM, ANQGSEA. V was clipped by 0 bases and J by 0 bases; unmatched bases: 8. The CDR3 spans 19 residues.

This clone came up a few times. This chain connects TRBV6-2 or TRBV6-3 to TRBJ2-7, with 11 nucleotides matching TRBD1. The germline gives CDR1 MNHEY, CDR2 SVGEGT. CDR3 size: 16 residues. J lost 4 bases, V lost 6 bases, and 11 bases had no gene match. The chain's CDR3 is CASRPDSGTGGYEQYF. As DNA, the CDR3 is TGTGCCAGCAGACCTGATTCCGGGACAGGGGGTTACGAGCAGTACTTC.

This chain connects TRBV7-9 to TRBJ1-4; no definite D call. Germline CDR1 SEHNR, CDR2 FQNEAQ (reference sequence). V lost 6 bases, J lost 4 bases, and 18 bases lay in between. CDR3 length equals 16 residues. The CDR3: CASSSGFDGINEKLFF. CDR3 DNA: TGTGCCAGCAGTTCAGGATTCGACGGAATTAATGAAAAACTGTTTTTT.

The chain couples TRBV4-1 to TRBJ1-5, with D uncertain. The CDR3 is made up of 16 amino acids. V lost 1 base and J 4 bases, leaving 14 bases between the germline ends. Germline loops: CDR1 MGHRA, CDR2 YSYEKL. The CDR3 sequence is CASSQGSAYGNQPQHF. DNA of the CDR3: TGCGCCAGCAGCCAAGGGTCCGCTTACGGGAATCAGCCCCAGCATTTT.

The V and J genes are TRBV5-8 and TRBJ1-5, with D perhaps TRBD1 (6 bases). Germline V lookup: CDR1 SGHTS, CDR2 YDEGEE. CDR3 length: 16 residues. Trimming took off 4 bases at V and 4 bases at J, with 18 bases between the two ends. In nucleotides, the CDR3 is TGTGCCAGCAGCCCGCGTTCTCCCACAGGGAATCAGCCCCAGCATTTT. Translating it yields CASSPRSPTGNQPQHF. The variable domain in full, with the rest retrieved from reference TRBV5-8 and TRBJ1-5, is EAGVTQSPTHLIKTRGQQATLRCSPISGHTSVYWYQQALGLGLQFLLWYDEGEERNRGNFPPRFSGRQFPNYSSELNVNALELEDSALYLCASSPRSPTGNQPQHFGDGTRLSIL.

The chain's CDR3 is CASSAGINNEQFF. CDR3 in DNA: TGTGCCAGCAGTGCCGGGATTAACAATGAGCAGTTCTTC. J is TRBJ2-1 and V is TRBV2; weak D call: TRBD2 (5 bases). Per the germline V gene, CDR1 is SNHLY and CDR2 is FYNNEI. The CDR3 consists of 13 residues. V shed 4 bases and J shed 5 bases, with 9 bases lying between them.

The chain uses TRBV29-1 and TRBJ1-1; D possibly corresponds to TRBD1 (5 bases). The V end was cut by 5 bases, the J end by 4 bases, with 20 bases between. The CDR3 runs 15 residues. Germline loops: CDR1 SQVTM, CDR2 ANQGSEA. The CDR3 DNA reads as TGCAGCGTTAAGGGCTTGGAGGGAGGGACCACTGAAGCTTTCTTT. It codes for CSVKGLEGGTTEAFF.

V gene TRBV7-2 combines with J gene TRBJ1-4; D possibly corresponds to TRBD1 (6 bases). Germline-derived CDR1 and CDR2 are SGHTA and FQGNSA. This CDR3 comprises 17 residues. Trimming left V 0 bases short and J 0 bases short, with 11 bases between. The CDR3 spells CASSLAPGDATNEKLFF. CDR3 coding DNA: TGTGCCAGCAGCTTAGCGCCAGGGGACGCAACTAATGAAAAACTGTTTTTT. Looking up the rest from reference TRBV7-2 and TRBJ1-4 gives the full variable domain: GAGVSQSPSNKVTEKGKDVELRCDPISGHTALYWYRQSLGQGLEFLIYFQGNSAPDKSGLPSDRFSAERTGGSVSTLTIQRTQQEDSAVYLCASSLAPGDATNEKLFFGSGTQLSVL.

The CDR3 nucleotides read TGCGCCAGCAGCTTGGCCCGTCACACCGGGGAGCTGTTTTTT. Translation: CASSLARHTGELFF. The V call is TRBV5-1, the J call TRBJ2-2; D not certain. The CDR3 totals 14 residues. Trimming left V 0 bases short and J 3 bases short, with 6 bases between. The germline V gene encodes CDR1 SGHRS and CDR2 YFSETQ.

The chain employs TRBV19 and TRBJ1-5; tentative D call: TRBD1 (5 bases). V dropped 5 bases and J dropped 7 bases, with 18 bases sitting between them. The CDR3 runs to 15 residues. Germline CDR1 LNHDA, CDR2 SQIVND (reference sequence). The CDR3 loop reads CASSLGEGIYQPQHF. The CDR3 nucleotides read TGTGCCAGTAGTCTAGGGGAGGGAATCTACCAGCCCCAGCATTTT. Using reference TRBV19 and TRBJ1-5 for the parts outside the CDR3, the full variable domain is DGGITQSPKYLFRKEGQNVTLSCEQNLNHDAMYWYRQDPGQGLRLIYYSQIVNDFQKGDIAEGYSVSREKKESFPLTVTSAQKNPTAFYLCASSLGEGIYQPQHFGDGTRLSIL.

The table lists this clone with a count of one. This rearrangement joins TRBV19 to TRBJ1-2, with D hard to call. CDR3 length: 14 residues. The V and J ends lost 4 bases and 2 bases respectively, with 11 bases between them. CDR1 is LNHDA, CDR2 SQIVND, per germline (reference sequence). CDR3 sequence reads: CASSRLTENYGYTF. CDR3 in DNA: TGTGCCAGTAGTAGGCTTACAGAAAACTATGGCTACACCTTC. Combining the CDR3 with reference TRBV19 and TRBJ1-2 gives the whole variable domain DGGITQSPKYLFRKEGQNVTLSCEQNLNHDAMYWYRQDPGQGLRLIYYSQIVNDFQKGDIAEGYSVSREKKESFPLTVTSAQKNPTAFYLCASSRLTENYGYTFGSGTRLTVV.

The chain links TRBV5-1 to TRBJ2-1; no definite D call. The length of the CDR3 is 15 residues. Trimming removed 6 bases at V and 3 bases at J, with 16 bases between. The germline V gene encodes CDR1 SGHRS and CDR2 YFSETQ. CDR3 in amino acids: CASTPSGLNYNEQFF. CDR3 DNA: TGCGCCAGCACTCCCTCGGGTCTGAACTACAATGAGCAGTTCTTC.

This sequence joins TRBV7-9 and TRBJ1-1, with 8 nucleotides matching TRBD1. V lost 5 bases, J lost 5 bases, and 10 bases stayed unmatched. CDR1 and CDR2 from the germline V gene are SEHNR and FQNEAQ (reference sequence). The CDR3 extends over 15 amino acids. The CDR3 reads CASSEADRAGTEAFF. The CDR3 nucleotides are TGTGCCAGCAGCGAGGCGGACAGGGCGGGTACTGAAGCTTTCTTT.